This TCR beta chain was obtained from a study of OX40 agonist ivuxolimab in advanced cancers. Study-level information: Patients with hepatocellular carcinoma, melanoma, renal cell or head and neck cancer made up the dose-escalation patients. Study-wide findings and caveats: Part of the nonresponder group also had normalized T-cell clonal expansion that was low.

V was cut by 3 bases and J by 4 bases, with 21 bases left in between. This CDR3 is built from 17 residues. Germline V gene data show CDR1 as LNHDA and CDR2 as SQIVND (reference sequence). With regard to this clone: Its target is not known.

Sequencing was performed with immunoSEQ multiplex PCR; in TCRdb, only in-frame clones are kept and a portion is missing. The sample includes tens of thousands of clones, about 87% of them seen just once. The receptor's source is an adult with an advanced solid tumor such as melanoma, head and neck, liver or kidney cancer. This chain uses TRBV19 with TRBJ1-2; D perhaps matches TRBD1 (5 bases). The sequencing here drew on CD4+ or CD8+ T cells sorted from blood, taken in a trial of the OX40 agonist ivuxolimab. The CDR3 DNA sequence: TGTGCCAGTAGTATGGGAGACAGACCGCCGAATTCCTATGGCTACACCTTC. Translated, it gives CASSMGDRPPNSYGYTF.